This T cell receptor (beta chain) was identified during a study of CXCR3-negative and CXCR3-positive naive CD8 T cells. Findings of the study overall: Freshly isolated PBMCs were used in most assays, given partial CXCR3 loss after freezing. A higher hydrophobicity marked the TRB CDR3s of CXCR3-positive naive cells versus CXCR3-negative naive cells. Both naive subsets, CXCR3-negative and CXCR3-positive, displayed similar TRBV-TRBJ usage, unlike memory cells. Comparably high diversity marked both naive subsets, whereas memory CD8+ cells had much lower diversity.

The naive CD8+ gate required CD45RO-CCR7+CD27+CD95- phenotype. This CDR3 comprises 15 residues. The germline gives CDR1 SGHTA, CDR2 FQGTGA. Researchers prepared the TRB cDNA libraries using 5' RACE with UMI labels. No DNA is given; TCRdb re-called the 5' RACE reads and lists each CDR3 protein once. The table for this sample gives over 100,000 distinct CDR3 sequences. Notes on this clonotype: What it recognizes is unknown.

V gene TRBV7-3 combines with J gene TRBJ2-5; TCRdb gives TRBD1 as the D gene, but with no DNA this cannot be confirmed. The TCR comes from a human donor in good health. Some clones in this sample may be carry-over from other donors' samples. Sequenced material: naive CXCR3+ CD8+ T cells from blood. The subset was: CD45RO-CCR7+CD27+CD95- naive CD8+ T cells expressing CXCR3 (TNR3+). This CDR3 is CASSLLGGEQETQYF.